The TCR beta chain under discussion was sequenced for a study of T cell responses to AZD1222 COVID-19 vaccine. About this clone: What it binds is unknown.

Sequencing was performed with immunoSEQ multiplex PCR; in TCRdb, only in-frame clones are kept and a portion is missing. Of hundreds of thousands of clones listed, 90% to 95% are singletons. The CDR3 contains 14 residues. The ends lost 6 bases at V and 6 bases at J; junction bases unmatched: 10. Germline assignment: CDR1 ENHRY and CDR2 SYGVKD. Notes on the study in general: Spike regions recognized by vaccine-associated CD4 TCRs spanned the protein, led by 160-218 and 743-854.

The material sequenced was peripheral blood, taken 28 days after the second AZD1222 dose. This clonotype originated in an adult who received the AZD1222 COVID-19 vaccine. The chain couples TRBV10-3 to TRBJ2-7; 8 positions agree with TRBD1. Here the CDR3 DNA reads TGTGCCATCAGGAGCGACGGACAGGGAAGCGAGCAGTACTTC. It codes for CAIRSDGQGSEQYF.